This entry features one TCR beta chain sequence. This record comes from a study of blood T cell repertoires in COVID-19. Sequenced by immunoSEQ multiplex PCR; TCRdb stores in-frame clones only, minus some. This sample has fewer than 70,000 clones, with 80% to 90% found just once. The CDR3 has 15 residues. Germline CDR1 reads SQVTM; CDR2 reads ANQGSEA. J was trimmed by 3 bases and V by 2 bases; bases with no gene match: 8. The chain has TRBV29-1 and TRBJ2-3; 7 nucleotides line up with TRBD1. The clonotype originates from a woman aged 60-70 years with acute or convalescent COVID-19. Source material: peripheral blood. This CDR3 is CSVELGRGWTDTQYF. CDR3 coding DNA: TGCAGCGTTGAATTAGGCAGGGGGTGGACAGATACGCAGTATTTT.